This T cell receptor (beta chain) was observed in a study of blood T cells in healthy people across ages. CDR1 SGHTA and CDR2 FQGNSA come from the germline V gene. The CDR3 totals 16 residues. The ends lost 4 bases at V and 5 bases at J; junction bases unmatched: 2. Primers used in a second PCR of about 6 to 12 cycles were a sample-barcoded 5' primer and a J-beta primer mix. TCRdb analysed the 5' RACE reads with MiXCR anew, one entry per CDR3 protein. The table includes more than 750,000 distinct CDR3 sequences, almost 30% detected once. There are a few counts of this clonotype. These data were also reused for a study on T cells of mothers and their children.

This receptor was obtained from a woman aged 40-49 years in good health. J is TRBJ2-1 and V is TRBV7-2, with 16 bases that match TRBD2. Sequencing was performed on blood. The chain's CDR3 is CASSWGTSGGDNEQFF. DNA of the CDR3: TGTGCCAGCAGCTGGGGGACTAGCGGGGGGGACAATGAGCAGTTCTTC.